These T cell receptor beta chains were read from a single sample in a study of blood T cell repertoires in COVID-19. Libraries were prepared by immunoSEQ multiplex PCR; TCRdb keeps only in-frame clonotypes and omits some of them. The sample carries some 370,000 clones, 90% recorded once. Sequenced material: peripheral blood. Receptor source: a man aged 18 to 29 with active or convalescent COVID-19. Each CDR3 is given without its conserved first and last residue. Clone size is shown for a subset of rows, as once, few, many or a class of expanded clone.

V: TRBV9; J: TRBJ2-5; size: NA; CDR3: ASSVGTSGQETQY
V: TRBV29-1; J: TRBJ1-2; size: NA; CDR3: SVEVGPAGGYT
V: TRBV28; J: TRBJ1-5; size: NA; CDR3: ASSSPLQPQH
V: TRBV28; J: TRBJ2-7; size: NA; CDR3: ASSSPTSGKTYEQY
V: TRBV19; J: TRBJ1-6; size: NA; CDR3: ASSLKPGQGNGSPLH
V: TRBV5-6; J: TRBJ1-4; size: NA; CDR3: ASSLEGQGGVGNEKLF
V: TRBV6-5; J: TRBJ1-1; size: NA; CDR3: ASIQNTEAF
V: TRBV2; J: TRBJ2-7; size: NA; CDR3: ASRTPGQGRYEQY
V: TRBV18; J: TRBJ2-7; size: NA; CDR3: ASSGQAYEQY
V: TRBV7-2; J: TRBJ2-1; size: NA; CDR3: ASSLLGRDEQF
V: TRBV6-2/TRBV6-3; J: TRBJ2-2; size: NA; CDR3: ASSQGGGSGGTGELF
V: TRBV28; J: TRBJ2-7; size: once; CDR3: ASSLGGANEQY
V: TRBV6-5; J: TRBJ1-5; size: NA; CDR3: ASSPQVNQPQH
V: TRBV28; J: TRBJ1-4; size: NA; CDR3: ASSLSQAKLF
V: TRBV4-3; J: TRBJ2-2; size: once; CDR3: ASSQEWGSGTGELF
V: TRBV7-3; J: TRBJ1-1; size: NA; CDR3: ASSSGGGGQAF
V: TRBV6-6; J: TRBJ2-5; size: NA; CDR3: ASSYSTLAGETQY
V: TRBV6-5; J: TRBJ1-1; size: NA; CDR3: ASRISGGRRAEAF
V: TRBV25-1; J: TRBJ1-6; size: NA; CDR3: ASSEGRQGYSPLH
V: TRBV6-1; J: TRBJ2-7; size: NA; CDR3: ASSDRAYEQY
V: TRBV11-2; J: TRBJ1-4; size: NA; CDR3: ASSLVGRAWEKLF
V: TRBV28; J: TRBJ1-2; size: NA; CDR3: ASALNRDFYGYT
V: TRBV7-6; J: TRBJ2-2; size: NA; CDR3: ASSLETGLYTGELF